One and the same sample provided the 31 T cell receptor beta chains below, sequenced in a study of blood T cell repertoires in COVID-19. The method was immunoSEQ multiplex PCR; TCRdb's version includes in-frame clones alone and lacks a portion of them. The sample includes about 110,000 clones, around nine tenths of them seen just once. Sequencing was carried out using peripheral blood. The receptors come from a woman aged 45-59 years with acute or convalescent COVID-19.

The rearrangement joins TRBV7-6 to TRBJ2-2, with 12 bases that match TRBD2. Looked up from germline, CDR1 is SGHVS and CDR2 is FNYEAQ. V lost 5 bases and J lost 0; bases outside the gene matches: 7. The CDR3 covers 18 residues. The CDR3 loop reads CASSPRLAGDPNTGELFF. For the CDR3, the DNA is TGTGCCAGCAGCCCCCGACTAGCGGGAGACCCGAACACCGGGGAGCTGTTTTTT.

This sequence joins TRBV4-1 and TRBJ2-1; 9 bases line up with TRBD2. V gave up 6 bases and J gave up 6 bases; unmatched junction bases: 6. The CDR3 is made up of 14 amino acids. Germline CDR1 MGHRA, CDR2 YSYEKL. This CDR3 reads CASRPSGKGNEQFF. CDR3 DNA: TGCGCCAGCAGGCCTAGCGGGAAGGGCAATGAGCAGTTCTTC.

This chain connects TRBV19 to TRBJ1-2; D is ambiguous. The CDR3 consists of 13 residues. Germline loops: CDR1 LNHDA, CDR2 SQIVND (reference sequence). V lost 4 bases, J lost 0 bases, and 6 bases lay in between. The CDR3 reads CASSTSANYGYTF. In nucleotides, the CDR3 is TGTGCCAGTAGTACCTCAGCTAACTATGGCTACACCTTC. Full variable domain (remainder filled in from reference TRBV19 and TRBJ1-2): DGGITQSPKYLFRKEGQNVTLSCEQNLNHDAMYWYRQDPGQGLRLIYYSQIVNDFQKGDIAEGYSVSREKKESFPLTVTSAQKNPTAFYLCASSTSANYGYTFGSGTRLTVV.

The chain links TRBV5-4 to TRBJ2-1; TRBD2 matches 14 bases. The germline CDR1 and CDR2 sequences are SGHNT and YYREEE (reference sequence). The CDR3 is 15 amino acids. After removal of 5 bases from V and 7 bases from J, the junction contained 5 bases not matched to a gene. The CDR3 reads CASSSGLAGENEQFF. The CDR3 DNA reads TGTGCCAGCAGTTCGGGACTAGCGGGAGAGAATGAGCAGTTCTTC.

The chain couples TRBV5-1 to TRBJ2-7, with TRBD1 identical over 12 bases. This CDR3 has 15 amino acids. The germline V gene encodes CDR1 SGHRS and CDR2 YFSETQ. V lost 4 bases to trimming and J lost 2 bases; unmatched junction nucleotides: 4. The CDR3 is CASSTGQGAPYEQYF. CDR3 nucleotide sequence: TGCGCCAGCAGCACGGGACAGGGGGCCCCCTACGAGCAGTACTTC.

The V gene is TRBV2, the J gene TRBJ1-4; 7 bases fit TRBD1. V was pared by 6 bases and J by 3 bases, with 7 bases of the junction left unmatched. Per germline, CDR1 SNHLY and CDR2 FYNNEI. This CDR3 has 15 amino acids. The CDR3 coding sequence is TGTGCCAGCAGGGCGGGGACAGCGTCTAATGAAAAACTGTTTTTT. Translating gives CASRAGTASNEKLFF.

The V call is TRBV6-5, the J call TRBJ2-2, with a tentative D call TRBD1 (5 bases). The V gene lost 5 bases and the J gene lost 0 bases, with 7 bases spanning the gap. The CDR3 length is 14 residues. Germline lookup yields CDR1 MNHEY and CDR2 SVGAGI. The CDR3 DNA sequence: TGTGCCAGCAGTCTGACAGCGAACACCGGGGAGCTGTTTTTT. This sequence encodes CASSLTANTGELFF.

The chain has TRBV18 and TRBJ2-7; D unresolved. The CDR3 covers 14 residues. Trimming removed 3 bases at V and 3 bases at J, with 12 bases between. Germline loops: CDR1 KGHSH, CDR2 LQKENI. This CDR3 is CASSPPAGYYEQYF. As DNA, the CDR3 is TGTGCCAGCTCACCCCCGGCAGGCTACTACGAGCAGTACTTC.

This chain uses TRBV6-5 with TRBJ1-2; the match to TRBD1 covers 9 bases. Per germline, CDR1 MNHEY and CDR2 SVGAGI. With V trimmed by 4 bases and J by 7 bases, 4 bases remained unmatched. CDR3 length: 13 amino acids. The DNA of the CDR3 is TGTGCCAGCAGTTGGGGACAGGGCGGTGGCTACACCTTC. Translated: CASSWGQGGGYTF.

V and J are TRBV5-1 and TRBJ2-5; 7 nucleotides match TRBD2. The CDR3 runs 16 residues. V lost 1 base to trimming and J lost 7 bases; unmatched junction nucleotides: 13. Germline lookup yields CDR1 SGHRS and CDR2 YFSETQ. DNA for the CDR3: TGCGCCAGCAGCTTGACGGTGGCTAGCGGAGCGGGGACCCAGTACTTC. Protein sequence: CASSLTVASGAGTQYF.

This sequence joins TRBV5-1 and TRBJ1-4; TRBD1 agrees at 11 bases. CDR1 is SGHRS, CDR2 YFSETQ, per germline. The V and J ends lost 5 bases and 5 bases, in that order; junction bases with no gene match: 8. The CDR3 extends over 16 amino acids. The CDR3 loop is CASSSDRGLVNEKLFF. The CDR3 DNA is TGCGCCAGCAGTTCGGACAGGGGGCTCGTGAATGAAAAACTGTTTTTT.

The rearrangement links TRBV20-1 to TRBJ2-1; 10 bases line up with TRBD2. Germline-derived CDR1 and CDR2 are DFQATT and SNEGSKA (reference sequence). V lost 3 bases to trimming and J lost 9 bases; unmatched junction nucleotides: 8. The CDR3 runs to 14 residues. CDR3 nucleotide sequence: TGCAGTGCTAGTCTAGCGGGAGCCGGGGGTGAGCAGTTCTTC. Its translation: CSASLAGAGGEQFF.

This clone was counted once. The chain recombines TRBV4-2 with TRBJ2-7; tentatively, D is TRBD2 (5 bases). Germline V gene data show CDR1 as LGHNA and CDR2 as YNFKEQ. V shed 2 bases and J shed 5 bases, with 16 bases lying between them. The CDR3 totals 15 residues. The CDR3 reads CASSQYTPGSDEQYF. The CDR3 DNA follows: TGTGCCAGCAGCCAATATACCCCGGGGTCCGACGAGCAGTACTTC.

The V call is TRBV6-2 or TRBV6-3, the J call TRBJ2-2, with 13 positions matching TRBD2. V was clipped by 0 bases and J by 2 bases; unmatched bases: 12. This CDR3 is built from 21 residues. Germline V gives CDR1 MNHEY, CDR2 SVGEGT. The CDR3 protein is CASSYSGQLAGGYLNTGELFF. For the CDR3, the DNA is TGTGCCAGCAGTTACTCGGGCCAACTAGCGGGAGGGTATCTAAACACCGGGGAGCTGTTTTTT.

V and J are TRBV19 and TRBJ1-1, with TRBD1 matching over 8 bases. In germline, CDR1 is LNHDA, CDR2 SQIVND (reference sequence). V lost 7 bases, J lost 4 bases, and 5 bases stayed unmatched. The CDR3 contains 13 residues. CDR3 nucleotides: TGTGCCAGTATTACGACAGGGGCCACTGAAGCTTTCTTT. Its translation is CASITTGATEAFF.

CDR3 sequence: CASSLARGTLTSTDTQYF. CDR3 DNA sequence: TGCGCCAGCAGCTTGGCCCGGGGGACGTTGACTAGCACAGATACGCAGTATTTT. This chain links TRBV5-1 with TRBJ2-3; D possibly corresponds to TRBD2 (6 bases). Trimming cost V 0 bases and J 0 bases, with 17 bases left between them. The CDR3 is 18 residues long. The germline CDR1 and CDR2 sequences are SGHRS and YFSETQ.

The CDR3 nucleotides are TGTGCCATCAGTGAGGGGCAGGTGGGCAATCAGCCCCAGCATTTT. Residues: CAISEGQVGNQPQHF. The chain carries TRBV10-3 and TRBJ1-5, with D unclear. V dropped 2 bases and J dropped 2 bases, with 10 bases sitting between them. Germline V gives CDR1 ENHRY, CDR2 SYGVKD. This CDR3 comprises 15 residues.

This rearrangement joins TRBV18 to TRBJ1-1, with 7 bases that match TRBD1. Germline V gene sequence: CDR1 KGHSH, CDR2 LQKENI. The trim removed 4 bases at V and 1 base at J, leaving 3 bases unmatched. The length of the CDR3 is 14 residues. CDR3 protein: CASSQDRQNTEAFF. CDR3 coding DNA: TGTGCCAGCTCACAGGACAGGCAGAACACTGAAGCTTTCTTT. Full variable domain (remainder filled in from reference TRBV18 and TRBJ1-1): NAGVMQNPRHLVRRRGQEARLRCSPMKGHSHVYWYRQLPEEGLKFMVYLQKENIIDESGMPKERFSAEFPKEGPSILRIQQVVRGDSAAYFCASSQDRQNTEAFFGQGTRLTVV.

The CDR3 reads CASSIGGGGGQPQHF. Here the CDR3 DNA reads TGTGCCAGTAGTATAGGAGGAGGGGGCGGCCAGCCCCAGCATTTT. J is TRBJ1-5 and V is TRBV19, with 7 bases aligning to TRBD1. Unmatched junction bases numbered 7, after V lost 1 base and J lost 7 bases. The CDR3 extends over 15 amino acids. Germline CDR1 LNHDA, CDR2 SQIVND (reference sequence).

This clone was seen only a few times. The rearrangement joins TRBV13 to TRBJ2-1; D possibly corresponds to TRBD2 (6 bases). CDR1 PRHDT and CDR2 FYEKMQ come from the germline V gene (reference sequence). This CDR3 is 14 amino acids long. V lost 5 bases, J lost 7 bases, and 15 bases lay in between. Here the CDR3 reads CASSPRERRNEQFF. The CDR3 DNA reads as TGTGCCAGCAGCCCCCGGGAGAGAAGAAATGAGCAGTTCTTC.

This chain uses TRBV24-1 with TRBJ2-7; perhaps TRBD2 as D (5 bases). Germline V gene lookup returns CDR1 KGHDR and CDR2 SFDVKD. V lost 6 bases to trimming and J lost 7 bases, with 18 bases between them. This CDR3 spans 14 amino acids. Here the CDR3 reads CATSPDGIRGEQYF. CDR3 in DNA: TGTGCCACCAGTCCGGACGGGATACGCGGAGAGCAGTACTTC.

The chain carries TRBV19 and TRBJ2-5; D not resolved. The V end lost 3 bases, the J end lost 0 bases, and 17 bases lay between the germline ends. CDR3 length: 17 amino acids. Germline V lookup: CDR1 LNHDA, CDR2 SQIVND (reference sequence). This chain's CDR3 is CASSIFFGGSYQETQYF. The CDR3 region has the DNA TGTGCCAGTAGTATCTTTTTTGGCGGATCGTACCAAGAGACCCAGTACTTC.

The chain links TRBV9 to TRBJ2-1; D remains ambiguous. V was cut by 0 bases and J by 9 bases, with 7 bases left in between. Per the germline V gene, CDR1 is SGDLS and CDR2 is YYNGEE. The CDR3 contains 12 residues. CDR3 nucleotides: TGTGCCAGCAGCGTAGTGCTAGGTGAGCAGTTCTTC. This gives the protein CASSVVLGEQFF.

This chain joins TRBV24-1 and TRBJ2-1; D is unresolved. The ends were cut back, 5 bases at V and 6 bases at J, with 4 bases in the middle. The CDR3 is 11 residues long. The germline V gene has CDR1 KGHDR and CDR2 SFDVKD. This CDR3 reads CATSGLNEQFF. The CDR3, as DNA: TGTGCCACCAGTGGTCTCAATGAGCAGTTCTTC.

This chain links TRBV12-3 or TRBV12-4 with TRBJ2-7, with unresolved D. With 6 bases removed from V and 1 base from J, the gap between germline ends came to 4 bases. This CDR3 comprises 11 residues. The CDR3 bases are TGTGCCAGCAGCCCTTCCTACGAGCAGTACTTC. Its protein is CASSPSYEQYF.

The chain is built from TRBV18 and TRBJ1-1; D is perhaps TRBD1 (6 bases). Trimming shortened V by 6 bases and J by 1 base, and 9 bases separated the two germline ends. Germline CDR1 and CDR2: KGHSH and LQKENI. This CDR3 contains 13 residues. In DNA, the CDR3 is TGTGCCAGCTCGCTGACAGGGAACACTGAAGCTTTCTTT. It specifies CASSLTGNTEAFF.

V gene TRBV2 combines with J gene TRBJ1-5; TRBD1 agrees at 7 bases. Germline CDR1 and CDR2: SNHLY and FYNNEI. V shed 5 bases, J shed 2 bases, and the junction held 6 bases outside the gene matches. The CDR3 totals 15 residues. The chain's CDR3 is CASSSQGWGNQPQHF. The CDR3 DNA reads TGTGCCAGCAGTTCACAGGGGTGGGGCAATCAGCCCCAGCATTTT.

The V gene is TRBV11-2, the J gene TRBJ2-5; 8 bases agree with TRBD2. V dropped 1 base and J dropped 4; count of bases not matched to a gene: 5. The CDR3 spans 15 residues. In germline, CDR1 is SGHAT, CDR2 FQNNGV. The DNA for the CDR3 is TGTGCCAGCAGCTTAGGGAGCGGGAGTGGAGAGACCCAGTACTTC. Protein sequence: CASSLGSGSGETQYF.

The gene calls are TRBV28 and TRBJ2-7, with a tentative D call TRBD2 (5 bases). The length of the CDR3 is 12 residues. CDR1 MDHEN and CDR2 SYDVKM come from the germline V gene. Trimming took 6 bases from V and 6 from J, leaving 12 bases between them. CDR3 nucleotide sequence: TGTGCCAGCAGAACCACTAGGCGCGAGCAGTACTTC. The encoded protein is CASRTTRREQYF.

The chain links TRBV2 to TRBJ2-1; 11 bases are a match to TRBD2. This CDR3 spans 13 amino acids. Germline CDR1 reads SNHLY; CDR2 reads FYNNEI. The trim removed 8 bases at V and 9 bases at J, leaving 6 bases unmatched. The CDR3: CASEQLAGGEQFF. The CDR3 nucleotides are TGTGCCAGCGAGCAGCTAGCGGGGGGTGAGCAGTTCTTC.

The chain carries TRBV28 and TRBJ2-5; D is possibly TRBD1 (5 bases). CDR1 is MDHEN and CDR2 is SYDVKM in the germline V gene. This CDR3 is 16 amino acids long. Between the trimmed V and J ends, which lost 1 base and 7 bases, there was a span of 19 bases. DNA for the CDR3: TGTGCCAGCAGTTTATTTCAGGACACCCTCTCTGGGACCCAGTACTTC. It codes for CASSLFQDTLSGTQYF. The whole variable domain, filled in from reference TRBV28 and TRBJ2-5, reads DVKVTQSSRYLVKRTGEKVFLECVQDMDHENMFWYRQDPGLGLRLIYFSYDVKMKEKGDIPEGYSVSREKKERFSLILESASTNQTSMYLCASSLFQDTLSGTQYFGPGTRLLVL.